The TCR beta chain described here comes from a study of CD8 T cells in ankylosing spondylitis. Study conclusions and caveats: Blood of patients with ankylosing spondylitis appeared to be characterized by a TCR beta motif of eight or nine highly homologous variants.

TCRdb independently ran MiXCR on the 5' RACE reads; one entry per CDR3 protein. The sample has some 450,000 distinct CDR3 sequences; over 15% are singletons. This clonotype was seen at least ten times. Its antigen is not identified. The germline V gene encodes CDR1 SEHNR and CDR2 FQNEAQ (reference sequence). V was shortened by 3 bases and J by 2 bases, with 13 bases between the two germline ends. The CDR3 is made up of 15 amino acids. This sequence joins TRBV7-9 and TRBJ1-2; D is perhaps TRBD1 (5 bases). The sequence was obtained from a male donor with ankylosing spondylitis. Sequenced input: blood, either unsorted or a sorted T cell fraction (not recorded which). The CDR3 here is CASSLYSPGNYGYTF. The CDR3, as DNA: TGTGCCAGCAGCTTGTACAGCCCAGGGAACTATGGCTACACCTTC.